This T cell receptor (beta chain) was profiled in a study of CD8 T cells in Susac syndrome. Random hexamers primed reverse transcription of about 0.45 to 1 ug RNA. A single record per CDR3 protein comes from TCRdb applying MiXCR to the immunoSEQ multiplex PCR reads. Among tens of thousands of distinct CDR3 sequences, 93% were seen once, and the ten largest hold about 0.5%. Deletions cut 2 bases from V and 5 bases from J, with 15 bases between. Per germline, CDR1 GTSNPN and CDR2 SVGIG (reference sequence). This CDR3 region has 14 residues. CD8+ and CD4+ T cells from blood underwent TCR beta sequencing.

The origin of this receptor is a human donor in good health. The sequenced sample consisted of CD8+ T cells from PBMCs. V and J are TRBV30 and TRBJ1-1, with TRBD1 as a possible D gene (6 bases). CDR3 region: CAWSPEGVLTEAFF. DNA for the CDR3: TGTGCCTGGAGTCCCGAGGGGGTTTTGACTGAAGCTTTCTTT.